This passage covers 21 T cell receptor beta chains from one sample sequenced in a study of T cell changes during pregnancy in multiple sclerosis. The assay was immunoSEQ multiplex PCR, and TCRdb's table has in-frame clones only and misses some. The data show about 41,000 clones, with roughly nine tenths seen just once and approximately 0.59% held by the top ten. The specimen was CD4+ T cells from peripheral blood mononuclear cells, collected in the first trimester of pregnancy. The receptors derive from a female donor with multiple sclerosis, enrolled in a pregnancy study.

This chain connects TRBV5-6 to TRBJ1-3; D perhaps matches TRBD1 (6 bases). CDR1 and CDR2 from the germline V gene are SGHDT and YYEEEE. The CDR3 is 14 residues long. Deletions cut 5 bases from V and 0 bases from J, with 9 bases between. The chain's CDR3 is CASSQGSSGNTIYF. CDR3 coding DNA: TGTGCCAGCAGTCAGGGGAGCTCTGGAAACACCATATATTTT.

V and J are TRBV10-2 and TRBJ2-2; 8 bases fit TRBD2. CDR3 length equals 15 residues. The germline V gene encodes CDR1 WSHSY and CDR2 SAAADI. V lost 5 bases and J lost 1; bases outside the gene matches: 3. CDR3 residues: CASSHTSGNTGELFF. CDR3 coding DNA: TGCGCCAGCAGTCACACTAGCGGGAACACCGGGGAGCTGTTTTTT.

CDR3 sequence reads: CAISRLADYEQYF. In nucleotides, the CDR3 is TGTGCCATCAGTAGACTAGCGGACTACGAGCAGTACTTC. The rearrangement uses TRBV10-3 and TRBJ2-7, with 9 nucleotides matching TRBD2. Germline CDR1 reads ENHRY; CDR2 reads SYGVKD. This CDR3 contains 13 residues. J lost 3 bases, V lost 5 bases, and 2 bases had no gene match.

This clone was recorded only once. The chain carries TRBV19 and TRBJ2-7, with TRBD1 matching 9 bases. Looked up from germline, CDR1 is LNHDA and CDR2 is SQIVND (reference sequence). This CDR3 is 14 amino acids long. V trimming: 3 bases; J trimming: 4 bases; junction bases outside the gene matches: 4. The CDR3 here is CASSIRDREYEQYF. The CDR3 nucleotides are TGTGCCAGTAGTATCCGGGACAGGGAATACGAGCAGTACTTC.

The V call is TRBV27, the J call TRBJ2-4; D possibly corresponds to TRBD2 (6 bases). The CDR3 consists of 15 residues. With 2 bases removed from V and 13 bases from J, the gap between germline ends came to 21 bases. Looked up from germline, CDR1 is MNHEY and CDR2 is SMNVEV (reference sequence). The CDR3 nucleotides read TGTGCCAGCAGTTTAGGAGGGTCTCCCTCGACGAAACAGTACTTC. Protein sequence: CASSLGGSPSTKQYF.

The chain couples TRBV5-5 to TRBJ1-1, with a weak D call TRBD1 (5 bases). Looked up from germline, CDR1 is SGHKS and CDR2 is YYEKEE (reference sequence). The V end was cut by 4 bases, the J end by 4 bases, with 20 bases between. The CDR3 extends over 16 amino acids. The CDR3 nucleotides are TGTGCCAGCAGCAAGGATACAGGAGCTGCGGTCACTGAAGCTTTCTTT. It translates to CASSKDTGAAVTEAFF.

J is TRBJ2-5 and V is TRBV9; D is possibly TRBD2 (5 bases). The germline V gene has CDR1 SGDLS and CDR2 YYNGEE. The CDR3 is 15 residues long. The V and J ends lost 0 bases and 2 bases respectively, with 11 bases between them. CDR3 protein: CASSVDPGRQETQYF. CDR3 nucleotide sequence: TGTGCCAGCAGCGTAGATCCGGGGAGACAAGAGACCCAGTACTTC.

The J gene is TRBJ1-3, the V gene TRBV6-6; the match to TRBD1 covers 8 bases. The CDR3 has 14 amino acids. After removal of 6 bases from V and 3 bases from J, the junction contained 4 bases not matched to a gene. Germline V CDR1 and CDR2: MNHNY, SVGAGI (reference sequence). CDR3: CASSDRGGGNTIYF. DNA of the CDR3: TGTGCCAGCAGCGACAGGGGCGGTGGAAACACCATATATTTT.

The chain couples TRBV5-4 to TRBJ2-1; TRBD2 agrees at 13 bases. CDR1 is SGHNT, CDR2 YYREEE, per germline (reference sequence). Trimming at V came to 2 bases and at J to 1 base, leaving 6 bases not matched to a gene. The length of the CDR3 is 18 residues. The DNA for the CDR3 is TGTGCCAGCAGCTTAACCCGGACTAGCGGGAGTTCCTACAATGAGCAGTTCTTC. It yields the protein CASSLTRTSGSSYNEQFF. Supplemented by reference TRBV5-4 and TRBJ2-1, the full variable domain reads ETGVTQSPTHLIKTRGQQVTLRCSSQSGHNTVSWYQQALGQGPQFIFQYYREEENGRGNFPPRFSGLQFPNYSSELNVNALELDDSALYLCASSLTRTSGSSYNEQFFGPGTRLTVL.

V is TRBV5-4 and J is TRBJ2-7; D possibly corresponds to TRBD2 (5 bases). V gave up 1 base and J gave up 0 bases, with 11 bases separating them. Germline CDR1 reads SGHNT; CDR2 reads YYREEE (reference sequence). The CDR3 has 15 amino acids. The chain's CDR3 is CASSLPSMSSYEQYF. CDR3 nucleotide sequence: TGTGCCAGCAGCTTGCCTAGCATGTCCTCCTACGAGCAGTACTTC.

The chain joins TRBV10-3 to TRBJ2-7; D possibly corresponds to TRBD1 (5 bases). V shed 2 bases and J shed 1 base, with 12 bases lying between them. This CDR3 spans 15 amino acids. Per germline, CDR1 ENHRY and CDR2 SYGVKD. The CDR3 DNA sequence: TGTGCCATCAGTGAGGACAGTTCCTTTTCCTACGAGCAGTACTTC. Protein: CAISEDSSFSYEQYF.

The chain combines TRBV7-9 with TRBJ2-1; 8 bases line up with TRBD2. Germline CDR1 and CDR2: SEHNR and FQNEAQ (reference sequence). The V and J ends lost 7 bases and 7 bases, in that order; junction bases with no gene match: 15. CDR3 length: 16 residues. The CDR3 DNA follows: TGTGCCAGCAACCCGTTCACCCGGACTAGCCAAAATGAGCAGTTCTTC. It yields the protein CASNPFTRTSQNEQFF.

V and J are TRBV4-3 and TRBJ2-2; possibly TRBD1 for D (5 bases). This CDR3 contains 16 residues. The V end was cut by 3 bases, the J end by 0 bases, with 11 bases between. Germline V gene sequence: CDR1 LGHNA, CDR2 YSLEER. For the CDR3, the DNA is TGCGCCAGCAGCCAGAAAAGGGGTGCGAACACCGGGGAGCTGTTTTTT. Protein product: CASSQKRGANTGELFF.

The rearrangement uses TRBV14 and TRBJ2-3, with 8 nucleotides matching TRBD2. Germline V gene lookup returns CDR1 SGHDN and CDR2 FVKESK. This CDR3 contains 16 residues. Trimming took 3 bases from V and 5 from J; bases not matched to a gene: 10. The CDR3 here is CASSHPLVAGIDTQYF. CDR3 DNA: TGTGCCAGCAGCCACCCGTTGGTAGCGGGAATAGATACGCAGTATTTT. Together with reference TRBV14 and TRBJ2-3, the CDR3 gives the full variable domain: EAGVTQFPSHSVIEKGQTVTLRCDPISGHDNLYWYRRVMGKEIKFLLHFVKESKQDESGMPNNRFLAERTGGTYSTLKVQPAELEDSGVYFCASSHPLVAGIDTQYFGPGTRLTVL.

The rearrangement joins TRBV6-1 to TRBJ1-1; 8 nucleotides match TRBD1. Germline lookup yields CDR1 MNHNS and CDR2 SASEGT. The CDR3 contains 13 residues. V was pared by 8 bases and J by 4 bases, with 6 bases of the junction left unmatched. CDR3 amino acids: CASWTGFTTEAFF. Written as DNA, the CDR3 is TGTGCCAGCTGGACAGGGTTCACCACTGAAGCTTTCTTT.

The V and J genes are TRBV9 and TRBJ1-1, with 7 bases aligning to TRBD1. The germline V gene has CDR1 SGDLS and CDR2 YYNGEE. The junction had 3 bases not matched to a gene; V was cut back by 0 bases and J by 10 bases. The CDR3 length is 12 residues. The DNA for the CDR3 is TGTGCCAGCAGCGTAGATGGACAGGTAGCTTTCTTT. Residues: CASSVDGQVAFF. Full variable domain (missing parts from reference TRBV9 and TRBJ1-1): DSGVTQTPKHLITATGQRVTLRCSPRSGDLSVYWYQQSLDQGLQFLIQYYNGEERAKGNILERFSAQQFPDLHSELNLSSLELGDSALYFCASSVDGQVAFFGQGTRLTVV.

The rearrangement uses TRBV5-1 and TRBJ2-3, with 13 bases fitting TRBD2. CDR3 length equals 17 residues. CDR1 is SGHRS and CDR2 is YFSETQ in the germline V gene. Trimming took 5 bases from V and 3 from J; bases not matched to a gene: 9. CDR3 amino acids: CASSFGLAGEWTDTQYF. CDR3 DNA: TGCGCCAGCAGTTTTGGACTAGCGGGAGAATGGACAGATACGCAGTATTTT.

The chain employs TRBV19 and TRBJ1-1, with 10 bases fitting TRBD1. V gave up 3 bases and J gave up 1 base; unmatched junction bases: 5. Germline CDR1 reads LNHDA; CDR2 reads SQIVND (reference sequence). The CDR3 has 16 residues. The CDR3 is CASSIGTGAPNTEAFF. The DNA of the CDR3 is TGTGCCAGTAGTATCGGGACAGGGGCTCCGAACACTGAAGCTTTCTTT. Filled out from reference TRBV19 and TRBJ1-1, the complete variable domain reads DGGITQSPKYLFRKEGQNVTLSCEQNLNHDAMYWYRQDPGQGLRLIYYSQIVNDFQKGDIAEGYSVSREKKESFPLTVTSAQKNPTAFYLCASSIGTGAPNTEAFFGQGTRLTVV.

This clone has a handful of counts. This chain uses TRBV15 with TRBJ2-6; a weak D match, TRBD1 (6 bases). The CDR3 is made up of 16 amino acids. The V end was cut by 1 base, the J end by 0 bases, with 7 bases between. The germline gives CDR1 LNHNV, CDR2 YYDKDF (reference sequence). Here the CDR3 DNA reads TGTGCCACCAGCAGAGCGGACAGCTCTGGGGCCAACGTCCTGACTTTC. It encodes CATSRADSSGANVLTF.

The CDR3 coding sequence is TGTGCCAGCAGCTCCATTGACAGGGTACAAGAGACCCAGTACTTC. It is translated as CASSSIDRVQETQYF. V gene TRBV5-6 combines with J gene TRBJ2-5; 7 bases match TRBD1. This CDR3 is built from 15 residues. Germline V gene lookup returns CDR1 SGHDT and CDR2 YYEEEE. V trimming: 3 bases; J trimming: 2 bases; junction bases outside the gene matches: 7.

This clone has more than one count but fewer than ten. V usage is TRBV15 and J usage is TRBJ1-1, with 7 bases matching TRBD1. The germline V gene has CDR1 LNHNV and CDR2 YYDKDF (reference sequence). Trimming cost V 4 bases and J 0 bases; bases outside gene matches: 2. CDR3 length: 14 residues. CDR3 coding DNA: TGTGCCACCAGCACCGGACAGGTGAACACTGAAGCTTTCTTT. It encodes CATSTGQVNTEAFF.